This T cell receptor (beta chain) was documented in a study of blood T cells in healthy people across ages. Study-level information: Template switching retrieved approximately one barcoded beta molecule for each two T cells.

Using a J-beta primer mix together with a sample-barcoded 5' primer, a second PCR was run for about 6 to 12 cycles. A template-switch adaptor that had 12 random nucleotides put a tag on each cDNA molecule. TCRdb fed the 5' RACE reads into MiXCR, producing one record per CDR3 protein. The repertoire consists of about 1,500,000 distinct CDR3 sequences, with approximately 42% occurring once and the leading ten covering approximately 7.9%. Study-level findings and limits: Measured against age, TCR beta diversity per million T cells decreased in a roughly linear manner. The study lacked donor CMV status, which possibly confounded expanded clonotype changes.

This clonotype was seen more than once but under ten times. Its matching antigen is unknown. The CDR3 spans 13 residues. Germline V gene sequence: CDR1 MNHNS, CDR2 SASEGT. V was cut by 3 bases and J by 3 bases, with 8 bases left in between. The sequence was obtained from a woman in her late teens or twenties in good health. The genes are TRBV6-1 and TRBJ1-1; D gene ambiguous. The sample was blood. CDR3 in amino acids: CASSDRGYTEAFF. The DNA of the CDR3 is TGTGCCAGCAGTGACCGGGGATACACTGAAGCTTTCTTT.